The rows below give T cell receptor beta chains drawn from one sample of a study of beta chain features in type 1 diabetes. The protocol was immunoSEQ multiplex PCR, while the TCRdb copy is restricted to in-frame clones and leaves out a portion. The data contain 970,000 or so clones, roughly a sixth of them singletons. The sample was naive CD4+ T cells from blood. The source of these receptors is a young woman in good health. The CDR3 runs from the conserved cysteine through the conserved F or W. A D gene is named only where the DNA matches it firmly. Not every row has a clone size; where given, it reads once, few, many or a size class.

cdr3_aa: CASSEARIYEQYF
d_call: NA
v_call: TRBV6-1
clone_size: NA

cdr3_aa: CAISESSGLVSRGSYNEQFF
d_call: TRBD2
v_call: TRBV10-3
clone_size: NA

cdr3_aa: CASSSGQGVTFF
d_call: TRBD1
v_call: TRBV5-1
clone_size: NA

cdr3_aa: CASSLPEGADTQYF
d_call: NA
v_call: TRBV5-1
clone_size: few

cdr3_aa: CASSLSGSQNIQYF
d_call: NA
v_call: TRBV28
clone_size: few

cdr3_aa: CASSLSRRDTEAFF
d_call: NA
v_call: TRBV28
clone_size: NA

cdr3_aa: CASKPENQSPEQYF
d_call: NA
v_call: TRBV6-6
clone_size: NA

cdr3_aa: CASSSSGRVYNEQFF
d_call: TRBD2
v_call: TRBV7-8
clone_size: NA

cdr3_aa: CASSVRGGEDTIYF
d_call: NA
v_call: TRBV9
clone_size: NA

cdr3_aa: CASNAGTRFLGDTQYF
d_call: TRBD2
v_call: TRBV23-1
clone_size: NA

cdr3_aa: CASSIRTSGSSYNEQFF
d_call: TRBD2
v_call: TRBV19
clone_size: NA

cdr3_aa: CASSPVLDTQYF
d_call: NA
v_call: TRBV18
clone_size: few

cdr3_aa: CASSPAGTGTETQYF
d_call: TRBD1
v_call: TRBV5-6
clone_size: few

cdr3_aa: CASSPDGRANYGYTF
d_call: NA
v_call: TRBV7-3
clone_size: few

cdr3_aa: CASSRSGGGLFKLFF
d_call: NA
v_call: TRBV27
clone_size: NA

cdr3_aa: CASSLGWGHNEQFF
d_call: NA
v_call: TRBV7-9
clone_size: few

cdr3_aa: CASSLLFLSASGINEQFF
d_call: TRBD2
v_call: TRBV7-8
clone_size: few

cdr3_aa: CASSSGTSGTREQYF
d_call: TRBD2
v_call: TRBV19
clone_size: NA

cdr3_aa: CATLPGMNNEQFF
d_call: NA
v_call: TRBV28
clone_size: few

cdr3_aa: CASSKRGEVHYGYTF
d_call: NA
v_call: TRBV21-1
clone_size: few

cdr3_aa: CASASMGGSNQPQHF
d_call: NA
v_call: TRBV19
clone_size: few

cdr3_aa: CASSGTARYGYTF
d_call: TRBD1
v_call: TRBV2
clone_size: few

cdr3_aa: CASSSSGPSTDTQYF
d_call: NA
v_call: TRBV7-2
clone_size: NA

cdr3_aa: CASSSPGYEQYF
d_call: NA
v_call: TRBV7-2
clone_size: few

cdr3_aa: CASSLEALAGVNTQYF
d_call: TRBD2
v_call: TRBV13
clone_size: NA

cdr3_aa: CASSWDRASYNEQFF
d_call: TRBD1
v_call: TRBV7-9
clone_size: few

cdr3_aa: CASSLRGQVVHTQYF
d_call: TRBD1
v_call: TRBV7-9
clone_size: few

cdr3_aa: CASSLADSGANVLTF
d_call: NA
v_call: TRBV5-5
clone_size: few

cdr3_aa: CASSLSQGRFWLLDGYTF
d_call: NA
v_call: TRBV28
clone_size: NA

cdr3_aa: CAIRLGQDALGFGYTF
d_call: TRBD1
v_call: TRBV10-3
clone_size: NA

cdr3_aa: CASSLGSGRNYYNEQFF
d_call: TRBD2
v_call: TRBV11-2
clone_size: NA

cdr3_aa: CATRRGKFNEQFF
d_call: NA
v_call: TRBV6-1
clone_size: NA

cdr3_aa: CASTRDRVAWEQFF
d_call: TRBD1
v_call: TRBV6-1
clone_size: NA

cdr3_aa: CASSQDRTSTYNEQFF
d_call: TRBD2
v_call: TRBV4-3
clone_size: few

cdr3_aa: CASKVVSGRGNEQFF
d_call: TRBD2
v_call: TRBV7-2
clone_size: NA

cdr3_aa: CASSAHGWDYGYTF
d_call: NA
v_call: TRBV19
clone_size: NA

cdr3_aa: CASRARQSGAETQYF
d_call: NA
v_call: TRBV19
clone_size: few

cdr3_aa: CASSPGPNGYTF
d_call: NA
v_call: TRBV18
clone_size: NA

cdr3_aa: CASSVGGRASRNEQFF
d_call: TRBD2
v_call: TRBV9
clone_size: NA

cdr3_aa: CASSLVPEETQYF
d_call: NA
v_call: TRBV7-2
clone_size: few

cdr3_aa: CASKGQGSTEAFF
d_call: TRBD1
v_call: TRBV25-1
clone_size: few

cdr3_aa: CASSLAGSGIYEQYF
d_call: NA
v_call: TRBV11-2
clone_size: NA

cdr3_aa: CASRVGEPVIEGEQYF
d_call: NA
v_call: TRBV2
clone_size: NA

cdr3_aa: CASMDGVGQPQHF
d_call: NA
v_call: TRBV2
clone_size: few

cdr3_aa: CASSLGLRGTQYF
d_call: NA
v_call: TRBV6-5
clone_size: NA

cdr3_aa: CASSPGRRSTGTEAFF
d_call: NA
v_call: TRBV18
clone_size: NA